This is a list of T cell receptor beta chains from one sample in a study of blood T cell repertoires in COVID-19. Produced via immunoSEQ multiplex PCR; TCRdb's table is partial and in-frame only. Of about 100,000 clones in the sample, roughly 72% are singletons; the top ten hold 5% to 6.5%. Sequenced: peripheral blood. The receptors were gathered from a man older than 75 with acute or convalescent COVID-19. CDR3s include the opening cysteine and the closing phenylalanine or tryptophan. The order of the fields is J gene, V gene, D gene, clone size, CDR3 protein, CDR3 DNA. A D gene is named only where the DNA matches it firmly. Expanded clones are given a class, and other clones once, few, many or no size at all.

TRBJ1-1 TRBV2 - few CASGPGHIKAFF TGTGCCAGCGGCCCGGGACACATAAAAGCTTTCTTT
TRBJ2-7 TRBV6-2/TRBV6-3 - - CASSYSRSEQYF TGTGCCAGCAGTTACTCTCGGAGCGAGCAGTACTTC
TRBJ2-3 TRBV5-1 - - CASSSTLDTQYF TGCGCCAGCAGCTCGACTTTAGATACGCAGTATTTT
TRBJ1-1 TRBV12-3/TRBV12-4 - - CASSLWGDTEAFF TGTGCCAGCAGTTTGTGGGGCGACACTGAAGCTTTCTTT
TRBJ2-5 TRBV4-3 TRBD2 - CASSQEVGLAGKTQYF TGCGCCAGCAGCCAAGAGGTGGGGCTAGCGGGGAAGACCCAGTACTTC
TRBJ2-4 TRBV19 - few CASVDLRVPNIQYF TGTGCCAGCGTGGATCTCAGGGTCCCAAACATTCAGTACTTC
TRBJ1-5 TRBV6-9 - - CASIREEGTQPQHF TGTGCCAGCATTAGGGAGGAGGGGACTCAGCCCCAGCATTTT
TRBJ2-1 TRBV27 TRBD2 - CASSSLSGSINNEQFF TGTGCCAGCAGTTCCCTTAGCGGGAGTATTAACAATGAGCAGTTCTTC
TRBJ2-1 TRBV24-1 - - CATSDPSSVSYNEQFF TGTGCCACCAGTGACCCGTCGAGCGTGTCCTACAATGAGCAGTTCTTC
TRBJ2-3 TRBV5-1 TRBD2 - CASSPAELAGADTQYF TGCGCCAGCAGCCCGGCCGAACTAGCGGGAGCAGATACGCAGTATTTT
TRBJ2-5 TRBV6-5 - - CASRAGLQTQYF TGTGCCAGCAGAGCAGGGTTGCAGACCCAGTACTTC
TRBJ2-7 TRBV9 TRBD2 - CASSKLAGVSYEQYF TGTGCCAGCAGCAAACTAGCGGGAGTCTCCTACGAGCAGTACTTC